These 17 T cell receptor beta chains originate from one sample sequenced in a study of shared clonotypes between healthy human individuals (dated by TCRdb to about 2020). The method was the immunoSEQ multiplex PCR assay. TCRdb obtained this table from immuneACCESS and retained in-frame rearrangements with V and J assigned. These tables miss some clones; where compared with another copy, unresolved V genes account for less than half of the shortfall, and the remainder is unexplained. Recorded for this sample are roughly 1.4 million clones; approximately 98.5% of them occurred a single time. The ten top clones hold 0.3% to 0.45% of the sample. The source material was naive CD4+ T cells sorted from blood. Reading the label with the study, this specimen's cell subset or site is: CD45RA+ positively selected. These TCRs come from a man aged 25-40 years in good health.

The CDR3 nucleotides read TGCGCCAGCAGCTTGAACTTTAATGAAAAACTGTTTTTT. Its translation: CASSLNFNEKLFF. The rearrangement joins TRBV5-1 to TRBJ1-4; no firm D call. This CDR3 is 13 amino acids long. Per germline, CDR1 SGHRS and CDR2 YFSETQ. Trimming left V 1 base short and J 4 bases short, with 5 bases between. Using reference TRBV5-1 and TRBJ1-4 for the parts outside the CDR3, the full variable domain is KAGVTQTPRYLIKTRGQQVTLSCSPISGHRSVSWYQQTPGQGLQFLFEYFSETQRNKGNFPGRFSGRQFSNSRSEMNVSTLELGDSALYLCASSLNFNEKLFFGSGTQLSVL.

The CDR3, as DNA: TGTGCCAGCAGTTTAGAGCGGCACACTGAAGCTTTCTTT. Translated, it gives CASSLERHTEAFF. The rearrangement joins TRBV27 to TRBJ1-1; D unresolved. Per germline, CDR1 MNHEY and CDR2 SMNVEV (reference sequence). The CDR3 consists of 13 residues. Trimming stripped 2 bases from V and 3 bases from J, with 7 bases between.

A note on this clone: The same CDR3 arises from other DNA sequences in this sample as well. This sequence joins TRBV15 and TRBJ2-1; possibly TRBD2 for D (5 bases). Trimming took 0 bases from V and 8 from J, leaving 8 bases between them. Germline assignment: CDR1 LNHNV and CDR2 YYDKDF (reference sequence). The CDR3 consists of 13 residues. CDR3 in DNA: TGTGCCACCAGCAGAGATGTGGGAGATGAGCAGTTCTTC. Its translation is CATSRDVGDEQFF.

The V gene is TRBV5-4, the J gene TRBJ1-2, with unresolved D. The CDR3 is 12 residues long. Trimming pared 0 bases from V and 9 bases from J, leaving 9 bases between. Germline assignment: CDR1 SGHNT and CDR2 YYREEE (reference sequence). In nucleotides, the CDR3 is TGTGCCAGCAGCTTGGAACGGTCGCGCTACACCTTC. This gives the protein CASSLERSRYTF.

Points on this clone: The same CDR3 also results from other DNA sequences found in this sample. This chain joins TRBV9 and TRBJ1-1; weak D call: TRBD1 (6 bases). From germline, CDR1 is SGDLS and CDR2 YYNGEE. The CDR3 extends over 14 amino acids. V dropped 4 bases and J dropped 1 base, with 11 bases sitting between them. In DNA form, the CDR3 reads TGTGCCAGCAGCCCCCTGACAGGGAACACTGAAGCTTTCTTT. Translating gives CASSPLTGNTEAFF.

The chain employs TRBV6-5 and TRBJ2-1, with D tentatively TRBD1 (5 bases). V was pared by 5 bases and J by 6 bases, with 11 bases between. This CDR3 is built from 13 residues. CDR1 MNHEY and CDR2 SVGAGI come from the germline V gene. Here the CDR3 reads CASSQQGSNEQFF. The CDR3 nucleotides are TGTGCCAGCAGTCAGCAGGGTAGCAATGAGCAGTTCTTC.

V is TRBV29-1 and J is TRBJ2-5, with D hard to call. The ends were cut back, 6 bases at V and 1 base at J, with 12 bases in the middle. CDR3 length: 13 amino acids. Germline V gene data show CDR1 as SQVTM and CDR2 as ANQGSEA. The CDR3 loop reads CSVSVAPQETQYF. The DNA for the CDR3 is TGCAGCGTCAGTGTAGCACCCCAAGAGACCCAGTACTTC.

The CDR3 sequence is CATSSRLAGGKETQYF. CDR3 DNA: TGTGCCACCAGCAGTCGTTTAGCGGGAGGGAAAGAGACCCAGTACTTC. The rearrangement uses TRBV15 and TRBJ2-5; 11 bases match TRBD2. The length of the CDR3 is 16 residues. The V gene end was trimmed by 3 bases and the J gene end by 3 bases; junction bases not matched to a gene: 6. Germline V gene sequence: CDR1 LNHNV, CDR2 YYDKDF (reference sequence).

J is TRBJ1-2 and V is TRBV10-3, with D possibly matching TRBD1 (5 bases). The ends were cut back, 2 bases at V and 0 bases at J, with 10 bases in the middle. Germline lookup yields CDR1 ENHRY and CDR2 SYGVKD. This CDR3 comprises 15 residues. The DNA of the CDR3 is TGTGCCATCAGTGAGGGGGGTGGGTCTAACTATGGCTACACCTTC. As protein: CAISEGGGSNYGYTF.

J is TRBJ1-4 and V is TRBV2, with TRBD1 identical over 11 bases. Germline CDR1 reads SNHLY; CDR2 reads FYNNEI. This CDR3 comprises 15 residues. Unmatched junction bases numbered 7, after V lost 6 bases and J lost 7 bases. CDR3 nucleotide sequence: TGTGCCAGCAGCGGGACAGGGGGGTTTGGTGAAAAACTGTTTTTT. Its translation is CASSGTGGFGEKLFF.

The V gene is TRBV7-9, the J gene TRBJ2-7; 11 positions agree with TRBD1. After removal of 2 bases from V and 4 bases from J, the junction contained 7 bases not matched to a gene. Per germline, CDR1 SEHNR and CDR2 FQNEAQ (reference sequence). The CDR3 loop spans 16 amino acids. The CDR3 loop is CASSLSRDRGSYEQYF. In DNA form, the CDR3 reads TGTGCCAGCAGCTTATCCCGGGACAGGGGGTCGTACGAGCAGTACTTC.

The CDR3 DNA reads TGTGCCAGCTCCCCCGGCGCGGGAGAAAGAGAGACCCAGTACTTC. Translated, it gives CASSPGAGERETQYF. The chain combines TRBV18 with TRBJ2-5; 7 bases are shared with TRBD2. The J segment lost 4 bases and the V segment lost 6 bases, leaving 11 bases of the junction unmatched. Germline assignment: CDR1 KGHSH and CDR2 LQKENI. CDR3 length equals 15 residues.

The rearrangement uses TRBV7-9 and TRBJ2-1; 8 nucleotides align to TRBD2. The V and J ends lost 1 base and 0 bases, in that order; junction bases with no gene match: 11. Germline CDR1 reads SEHNR; CDR2 reads FQNEAQ (reference sequence). This CDR3 spans 19 amino acids. Here the CDR3 reads CASSLVGREDYSSYNEQFF. In nucleotides, the CDR3 is TGTGCCAGCAGCTTAGTAGGGCGGGAGGACTATAGCTCCTACAATGAGCAGTTCTTC.

The genes are TRBV5-1 and TRBJ2-3; 9 nucleotides align to TRBD2. The germline CDR1 and CDR2 sequences are SGHRS and YFSETQ. With V trimmed by 2 bases and J by 2 bases, 6 bases remained unmatched. The CDR3 is 16 amino acids. The CDR3 loop is CASSLQPSGVTDTQYF. The CDR3 nucleotides read TGCGCCAGCAGCTTACAGCCTAGCGGGGTCACAGATACGCAGTATTTT.

The CDR3 protein is CASSPAWGRSTEAFF. The CDR3 DNA sequence: TGTGCCAGCAGTCCGGCCTGGGGGCGTAGCACTGAAGCTTTCTTT. The chain has TRBV7-3 and TRBJ1-1; perhaps TRBD1 as D (6 bases). The CDR3 is made up of 15 amino acids. V was pared by 6 bases and J by 4 bases, with 18 bases between. Germline CDR1 and CDR2: SGHTA and FQGTGA.

To note about this clone: Other DNA sequences within the sample encode an identical CDR3. V and J are TRBV28 and TRBJ1-5, with 9 bases lining up with TRBD1. The CDR3 contains 14 residues. Trimming removed 4 bases from V and 7 bases from J; junction bases left unmatched: 5. Per the germline V gene, CDR1 is MDHEN and CDR2 is SYDVKM. The CDR3 DNA reads as TGTGCCAGCAGTTCAGGACAGGGGTACCAGCCCCAGCATTTT. Its protein product is CASSSGQGYQPQHF.

With regard to this clone: Other DNA sequences in this specimen translate into the identical CDR3. The gene calls are TRBV10-3 and TRBJ2-7; D is ambiguous. CDR1 and CDR2 (germline): ENHRY, SYGVKD. Trimming stripped 4 bases from V and 0 bases from J, with 4 bases between. There are 12 residues in the CDR3. The CDR3 DNA reads TGTGCCATCAGTGGGAGCTCCTACGAGCAGTACTTC. Translated, it gives CAISGSSYEQYF.